One sample yielded the 22 T cell receptor beta chains listed below, sequenced in a study of post-analysis software for immune sequencing data. Study-wide results and caveats: Five or six TRBV segments, TRBV5-6, TRBV5-1 and TRBV20-1 among them, were found more frequent in patients than controls.

Libraries were made from TCR beta cDNA, and they carried unique molecular identifiers. TCRdb reanalysed the PCR reads using MiXCR and keeps one entry per CDR3 protein. In the table there are around 500,000 distinct CDR3 sequences, around a third of which are singletons. These receptors are not linked to any known antigen. The specimen sequenced was blood. The receptor source for this set is a girl between 2 and 17 years old with multiple sclerosis.

V is TRBV13 and J is TRBJ1-1; a possible D gene is TRBD1 (5 bases). V lost 5 bases and J 5 bases, leaving 12 bases between the germline ends. This CDR3 contains 13 residues. Germline V CDR1 and CDR2: PRHDT, FYEKMQ (reference sequence). In nucleotides, the CDR3 is TGTGCCAGCAGCGCAGACAGTAGGACTGAAGCTTTCTTT. As protein: CASSADSRTEAFF.

V gene TRBV12-3 or TRBV12-4 combines with J gene TRBJ1-5; weak D call: TRBD1 (6 bases). The CDR3 extends over 13 amino acids. Trimming took 3 bases from V and 6 from J, leaving 9 bases between them. The CDR3 spells CASSLTGAQPQHF. CDR3 bases: TGTGCCAGCAGTTTGACGGGGGCTCAGCCCCAGCATTTT.

Concerning this clonotype itself: Likely a read error: the CDR3 ends without its conserved phenylalanine or tryptophan. The rearrangement joins TRBV28 to TRBJ1-5; the match to TRBD1 covers 9 bases. CDR1 and CDR2 from the germline V gene are MDHEN and SYDVKM. This CDR3 contains 12 residues. With V trimmed by 6 bases and J by 7 bases, 1 base remained unmatched. CDR3 bases: TGTGCCAGCAGGGGACAGGGCCAGCCCCAGCATTAT. Its translation: CASRGQGQPQHY.

This clonotype has more than one count but fewer than ten. V usage is TRBV10-3 and J usage is TRBJ1-1; 8 positions agree with TRBD1. Germline assignment: CDR1 ENHRY and CDR2 SYGVKD. The CDR3 is made up of 18 amino acids. Germline trimming cut 4 bases from V and 4 bases from J; bases unmatched to any gene: 17. Written as DNA, the CDR3 is TGTGCCATCAGTGGCTCTGGGTCAGGGGGCGCAACCGGCACTGAAGCTTTCTTT. Translation gives CAISGSGSGGATGTEAFF.

The chain links TRBV2 to TRBJ1-5; D might be TRBD1 (5 bases). The V gene's germline CDR1 is SNHLY and CDR2 FYNNEI. V was shortened by 8 bases and J by 7 bases, with 12 bases between the two germline ends. This CDR3 region has 12 residues. CDR3 sequence: CASSEGRQPQHF. The CDR3 DNA follows: TGTGCCAGCTCCGAGGGGCGACAGCCCCAGCATTTT.

The rearrangement links TRBV10-3 to TRBJ2-5, with 7 bases that match TRBD2. The CDR3 extends over 16 amino acids. CDR1 and CDR2 (germline): ENHRY, SYGVKD. J was trimmed by 5 bases and V by 6 bases; bases with no gene match: 15. This CDR3 reads CAISRPSQGGWETQYF. For the CDR3, the DNA is TGTGCCATCAGCAGACCTTCTCAGGGAGGGTGGGAGACCCAGTACTTC.

This rearrangement joins TRBV18 to TRBJ1-4; D is possibly TRBD1 (6 bases). This CDR3 has 16 residues. Germline loops: CDR1 KGHSH, CDR2 LQKENI. V shed 0 bases and J shed 1 base, with 9 bases lying between them. CDR3 in amino acids: CASSPPGGRTNEKLFF. The CDR3 DNA sequence: TGTGCCAGCTCACCACCAGGGGGGCGAACTAATGAAAAACTGTTTTTT. The full variable domain, in which reference TRBV18 and TRBJ1-4 provide the parts outside the CDR3, is NAGVMQNPRHLVRRRGQEARLRCSPMKGHSHVYWYRQLPEEGLKFMVYLQKENIIDESGMPKERFSAEFPKEGPSILRIQQVVRGDSAAYFCASSPPGGRTNEKLFFGSGTQLSVL.

This clonotype was found a few times. The rearrangement joins TRBV29-1 to TRBJ1-2; D is perhaps TRBD1 (5 bases). The CDR3 consists of 12 residues. V lost 4 bases, J lost 3 bases, and 9 bases lay in between. In germline, CDR1 is SQVTM, CDR2 ANQGSEA. CDR3 coding DNA: TGCAGCGTTGTCGTGGGGGACTATGGCTACACCTTC. Translated: CSVVVGDYGYTF. Full variable domain (missing parts from reference TRBV29-1 and TRBJ1-2): SAVISQKPSRDICQRGTSLTIQCQVDSQVTMMFWYRQQPGQSLTLIATANQGSEATYESGFVIDKFPISRPNLTFSTLTVSNMSPEDSSIYLCSVVVGDYGYTFGSGTRLTVV.

This clonotype has only a few counts. J is TRBJ2-1 and V is TRBV20-1; TRBD2 matches 7 bases. In germline, CDR1 is DFQATT, CDR2 SNEGSKA (reference sequence). V was pared by 3 bases and J by 3 bases, with 5 bases of the junction left unmatched. This CDR3 is 14 amino acids long. The CDR3 DNA sequence: TGCAGTGCTAGGGCTGGGGGGGTCTACAATGAGCAGTTCTTC. It yields the protein CSARAGGVYNEQFF.

The chain has TRBV12-3 or TRBV12-4 and TRBJ1-5, with 7 bases fitting TRBD1. After removal of 5 bases from V and 4 bases from J, the junction contained 8 bases not matched to a gene. CDR3 length: 15 residues. This chain's CDR3 is CASSRRQGENQPQHF. Written as DNA, the CDR3 is TGTGCCAGCAGTCGGAGACAGGGAGAAAATCAGCCCCAGCATTTT.

In this sample, this clonotype turned up a few times. The chain is built from TRBV12-3 or TRBV12-4 and TRBJ1-1; D possibly corresponds to TRBD1 (5 bases). The V and J ends lost 6 bases and 5 bases respectively, with 16 bases between them. This CDR3 has 14 residues. CDR3 loop: CASSRSGGWTEAFF. The DNA of the CDR3 is TGTGCCAGCAGCCGTTCCGGGGGATGGACTGAAGCTTTCTTT.

This chain joins TRBV5-6 and TRBJ2-5; D tentatively reads TRBD1 or TRBD2 (5 bases each). The CDR3 length is 14 residues. V dropped 6 bases and J dropped 3 bases, with 15 bases sitting between them. CDR1 is SGHDT and CDR2 is YYEEEE in the germline V gene. The CDR3: CASNKGRREETQYF. The CDR3 DNA is TGTGCCAGCAACAAGGGACGACGAGAAGAGACCCAGTACTTC.

The CDR3 DNA reads TGTGCTAGTGGTTTTTCAGGGTGGGACACTGAAGCTTTCTTT. It translates to CASGFSGWDTEAFF. V is TRBV12-5 and J is TRBJ1-1, with D possibly being TRBD1 (5 bases). Germline V gene data show CDR1 as LGHNT and CDR2 as FRNRAP. This CDR3 spans 14 amino acids. Trimming shortened V by 3 bases and J by 3 bases, and 11 bases separated the two germline ends. Drawing the rest from reference TRBV12-5 and TRBJ1-1, the complete variable domain is DARVTQTPRHKVTEMGQEVTMRCQPILGHNTVFWYRQTMMQGLELLAYFRNRAPLDDSGMPKDRFSAEMPDATLATLKIQPSEPRDSAVYFCASGFSGWDTEAFFGQGTRLTVV.

The V call is TRBV7-2, the J call TRBJ1-2; D may be TRBD1 (5 bases). The CDR3 totals 15 residues. The germline V gene encodes CDR1 SGHTA and CDR2 FQGNSA. Trimming stripped 3 bases from V and 4 bases from J, with 15 bases between. The CDR3 loop reads CASSFGGRVSYGYTF. The CDR3 region has the DNA TGTGCCAGCAGCTTTGGTGGCAGGGTCTCCTATGGCTACACCTTC.

This clonotype has just one count. CDR3 residues: CASSIDYGTEAFF. The CDR3 coding sequence is TGTGCCAGTAGTATAGATTATGGCACTGAAGCTTTCTTT. The chain recombines TRBV19 with TRBJ1-1, with no clear D. The CDR3 spans 13 residues. CDR1 is LNHDA, CDR2 SQIVND, per germline (reference sequence). Trimming pared 0 bases from V and 4 bases from J, leaving 6 bases between.

This clonotype has a handful of counts. V usage is TRBV20-1 and J usage is TRBJ2-1, with D hard to call. The germline gives CDR1 DFQATT, CDR2 SNEGSKA (reference sequence). The CDR3 is 13 residues long. V gave up 4 bases and J gave up 6 bases, with 13 bases separating them. CDR3 nucleotides: TGCAGTGCTACGGAAATCACAACCAATGAGCAGTTCTTC. This codes for CSATEITTNEQFF.

The rearrangement joins TRBV29-1 to TRBJ2-2, with 9 bases lining up with TRBD2. V dropped 6 bases and J dropped 5; count of bases not matched to a gene: 10. The CDR3 covers 15 residues. Germline V gene data show CDR1 as SQVTM and CDR2 as ANQGSEA. This CDR3 is CSVLQAGGRTGELFF. In DNA, the CDR3 is TGCAGCGTACTCCAGGCGGGGGGGAGGACCGGGGAGCTGTTTTTT.

The chain joins TRBV4-1 to TRBJ2-2; 12 positions agree with TRBD1. The V and J ends lost 1 base and 5 bases, in that order; junction bases with no gene match: 8. The CDR3 spans 18 residues. Germline V gene lookup returns CDR1 MGHRA and CDR2 YSYEKL. The CDR3 protein is CASSQVGGTGGRTGELFF. Written as DNA, the CDR3 is TGCGCCAGCAGCCAAGTAGGCGGGACAGGGGGCAGGACCGGGGAGCTGTTTTTT.

The rearrangement joins TRBV18 to TRBJ2-3; either TRBD1 or TRBD2 may supply D (6 bases each). The CDR3 has 16 residues. Germline V gene lookup returns CDR1 KGHSH and CDR2 LQKENI. V was trimmed by 2 bases and J by 2 bases, leaving 14 bases between them. In DNA form, the CDR3 reads TGTGCCAGCTCACCAGAGTCCGGGGGCCCCACAGATACGCAGTATTTT. Its translation is CASSPESGGPTDTQYF.

In this sample, this clonotype turned up a few times. This chain links TRBV5-6 with TRBJ2-5, with 8 nucleotides matching TRBD2. Germline CDR1 is SGHDT and CDR2 is YYEEEE. V dropped 4 bases and J dropped 2; count of bases not matched to a gene: 10. The CDR3 contains 16 residues. In DNA, the CDR3 is TGTGCCAGCAGCCTTTTAGCGGGGTTCGCACAAGAGACCCAGTACTTC. Its translation: CASSLLAGFAQETQYF.

V gene TRBV29-1 combines with J gene TRBJ1-4; no definite D call. Trimming stripped 4 bases from V and 5 bases from J, with 11 bases between. This CDR3 contains 13 residues. The germline V gene encodes CDR1 SQVTM and CDR2 ANQGSEA. Here the CDR3 reads CSVAAGSNEKLFF. The CDR3 DNA sequence: TGCAGCGTTGCGGCTGGGTCGAATGAAAAACTGTTTTTT.

This clonotype was picked up a small number of times. The rearrangement joins TRBV7-2 to TRBJ2-3, with 8 bases fitting TRBD2. The germline V gene encodes CDR1 SGHTA and CDR2 FQGNSA. J was trimmed by 3 bases and V by 1 base; bases with no gene match: 6. This CDR3 has 16 amino acids. The CDR3 is CASSLGAGGGTDTQYF. The CDR3 DNA follows: TGTGCCAGCAGCTTAGGGGCGGGAGGAGGTACAGATACGCAGTATTTT. The entire variable domain, with the rest obtained from reference TRBV7-2 and TRBJ2-3, is as follows: GAGVSQSPSNKVTEKGKDVELRCDPISGHTALYWYRQSLGQGLEFLIYFQGNSAPDKSGLPSDRFSAERTGGSVSTLTIQRTQQEDSAVYLCASSLGAGGGTDTQYFGPGTRLTVL.